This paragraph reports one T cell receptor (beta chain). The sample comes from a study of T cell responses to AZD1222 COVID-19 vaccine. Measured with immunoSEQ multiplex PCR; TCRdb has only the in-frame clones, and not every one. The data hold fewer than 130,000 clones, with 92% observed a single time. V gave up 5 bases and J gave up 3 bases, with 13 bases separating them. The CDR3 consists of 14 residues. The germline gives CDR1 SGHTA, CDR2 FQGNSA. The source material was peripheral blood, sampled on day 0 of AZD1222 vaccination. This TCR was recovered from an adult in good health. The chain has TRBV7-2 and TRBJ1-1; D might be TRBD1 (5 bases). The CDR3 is CASSPGREDTEAFF. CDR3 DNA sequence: TGTGCCAGCAGCCCGGGCAGGGAGGACACTGAAGCTTTCTTT.